A selection of T cell receptor beta chains follows, all from one sample in a study of T cell responses to AZD1222 COVID-19 vaccine. Measured with immunoSEQ multiplex PCR; TCRdb has only the in-frame clones, and not every one. This table holds 85,000 to 110,000 clones, roughly nine tenths found once. Sequencing used peripheral blood, obtained on day 0 of AZD1222 vaccination. The source of these receptors is an adult in good health. Both conserved end residues are part of each CDR3.

v_call	cdr3_aa
TRBV14	CASSLNRAIQETQYF
TRBV7-9	CASSLLGEAFF
TRBV6-1	CASSESYYSYNEQFF
TRBV11-3	CASSLGLAGEQYF
TRBV7-2	CASSHPGQARSREQFF
TRBV11-2	CASSPPGLASYIF
TRBV21-1	CASSKGGGLADTQYF
TRBV5-1	CASSPTGDYQPQHF
TRBV27	CASSLSPRETQYF
TRBV19	CASSIGTGVSEKLFF
TRBV27	CASSLGQPATNEKLFF
TRBV7-9	CASSPEVRTSGLANNEQFF
TRBV18	CASSPGTKGAEGYTF
TRBV5-4	CASINTLRGRASEQYF
TRBV4-1	CASSQGQNTGELFF
TRBV2	CASNRGQGAINEKLFF
TRBV7-2	CASTQRTGGQPQHF
TRBV6-5	CASRRAGNYEQFF
TRBV18	CASSPLQGDTEAFF
TRBV4-1	CASSQDRGVGELFF
TRBV7-9	CASSSDGYRSFYNEQFF
TRBV12-3/TRBV12-4	CASSTTGGRIQYF
TRBV5-5	CASSWGSVGLQPQHF
TRBV5-4	CASSTQTGRETQYF
TRBV28	CASRTGLYGYTF
TRBV4-1	CASSQPTGGLNYGYTF
TRBV19	CASREGARNTIYF
TRBV27	CASSRPGRPVNEQFF
TRBV6-1	CASSEVRRRKGFIDSNQPQHF
TRBV12-2	CASRASQGPYNEQFF
TRBV6-5	CALRDGSYGYTF
TRBV28	CASSFSQVTNQPQHF
TRBV5-6	CASSFTAGNTIYF
TRBV15	CATSRDSGRDGNQPQHF
TRBV2	CASSGRGNTEAFF
TRBV5-4	CASSSSRDRGSGNTIYF
TRBV29-1	CSVPGAGGISNTEAFF
TRBV27	CASSSGRKYNEQFF
TRBV19	CASGDIGNTIYF
TRBV29-1	CSVDRAPLEWDTQYF
TRBV7-2	CASSLGVGTGYTF
TRBV7-9	CASQGSSYEQYF
TRBV5-1	CASSRGSGGPYEQYF
TRBV5-1	CASSRQGATDTQYF
TRBV19	CAVRSSGANVLTF
TRBV27	CASSPGTGGYEQYF
TRBV6-1	CASSELNLHGYTF
TRBV5-4	CASSLAGGTSYNEQFF
TRBV27	CASSTRDLSSYEQYF
TRBV6-5	CASSPGQGANIQYF
TRBV18	CASSPRGGDWSF
TRBV29-1	CSVERQGAYEQYF
TRBV7-9	CASSLASTYEQYF
TRBV7-3	CASSLRSHNEQFF
TRBV6-5	CASSPNLGANEKLFF
TRBV28	CASSSPPYEQYF
TRBV18	CASSPSGQVNTEAFF